The rows below give T cell receptor beta chains drawn from one sample of a study of cytomegalovirus exposure and HLA in healthy donors. Only in-frame clones appear in the TCRdb table, and some are missing; sequencing was by immunoSEQ multiplex PCR. The sample has fewer than 80,000 clones; 79% are singletons. Material for sequencing was PBMCs. The receptors stem from a man in his thirties or forties in good health and CMV-seronegative. Both conserved end residues are part of each CDR3. The order of the fields is clone size, V gene, CDR3 length, J gene, D gene, CDR3 DNA, CDR3 protein. The D gene is left open where the match is weak. The size entry is marked missing in some rows and otherwise reads once, few, many or a size class.

NA	TRBV7-9	17	TRBJ2-6	NA	TGTGCCAGCAGCTCACTTACCCAAGACTCTGGGGCCAACGTCCTGACTTTC	CASSSLTQDSGANVLTF
NA	TRBV6-5	14	TRBJ2-7	NA	TGTGCCAGCAGCCCCGTGCAGGGCCCCTACGAGCAGTACTTC	CASSPVQGPYEQYF
NA	TRBV19	14	TRBJ2-7	NA	TGTGCCAGTAGTATAGTAGAGGGTCCCTACGAGCAGTACTTC	CASSIVEGPYEQYF
NA	TRBV4-3	17	TRBJ2-3	TRBD2	TGCGCCAGCAGCCAGTACGGACTAGCGGGAGAGGGAGATACGCAGTATTTT	CASSQYGLAGEGDTQYF
NA	TRBV6-6	16	TRBJ2-3	TRBD1	TGTGCCAGCAGTTACGTTCCAGGGGGCAGGGCAGATACGCAGTATTTT	CASSYVPGGRADTQYF
NA	TRBV6-6	14	TRBJ2-7	TRBD1	TGTGCCAGCAGGGTCCGGGACAGGGCTTACGAGCAGTACTTC	CASRVRDRAYEQYF
NA	TRBV15	15	TRBJ2-7	NA	TGTGCCACCAGCAGAGGAGAAACAGCTGTTTACGAGCAGTACTTC	CATSRGETAVYEQYF
NA	TRBV25-1	17	TRBJ1-6	TRBD1	TGTGCCAGCAGCCGAGTAGGACAGGGACCCTATAATTCACCCCTCCACTTT	CASSRVGQGPYNSPLHF
NA	TRBV11-1	14	TRBJ1-1	NA	TGTGCCAGCAGCTTAGCCTCCTCCGGCACTGAAGCTTTCTTT	CASSLASSGTEAFF
NA	TRBV2	15	TRBJ1-4	TRBD1	TGTGCCAGCAGTGAAGTGGGGACAGGGGGTGAAAAACTGTTTTTT	CASSEVGTGGEKLFF
few	TRBV15	13	TRBJ1-2	NA	TGTGCCACCACCCCGGCCAGGGCCTATGGCTACACCTTC	CATTPARAYGYTF
NA	TRBV28	15	TRBJ2-7	NA	TGTGCCAGCAGCGCGCAGGGGAGCCCATTTTACGAGCAGTACTTC	CASSAQGSPFYEQYF
NA	TRBV4-2	16	TRBJ1-5	NA	TGTGCCAGCAGCCAAGAACAGGGTTTGGGCAATCAGCCCCAGCATTTT	CASSQEQGLGNQPQHF
NA	TRBV4-2	14	TRBJ2-1	NA	TGTGCCAGCAGCCAAGATTTTAGCTACAATGAGCAGTTCTTC	CASSQDFSYNEQFF
NA	TRBV18	14	TRBJ1-1	NA	TGTGCCAGCTCTCTTGCGGGGGCGGGCACTGAAGCTTTCTTT	CASSLAGAGTEAFF
NA	TRBV5-1	14	TRBJ2-6	NA	TGCGCCAGCAGCTCTACCTCTGGGGCCAACGTCCTGACTTTC	CASSSTSGANVLTF
NA	TRBV4-1	16	TRBJ2-2	TRBD2	TGCGCCAGCAGCCAACCGGGGAGGGTCGACACCGGGGAGCTGTTTTTT	CASSQPGRVDTGELFF
NA	TRBV29-1	14	TRBJ2-7	TRBD1	TGCAGCGTTGTGGCCGGGACAGGGAAATACGAGCAGTACTTC	CSVVAGTGKYEQYF
NA	TRBV7-6	15	TRBJ2-3	NA	TGTGCCAGCAGCTTAGCGGGGGCCTCCACAGATACGCAGTATTTT	CASSLAGASTDTQYF
few	TRBV30	15	TRBJ2-5	NA	TGTGCCTGGGGACTGGGGGGTATCCGGACCCGGTCCCAGTACTTC	CAWGLGGIRTRSQYF
NA	TRBV28	13	TRBJ1-2	TRBD1	TGTGCCATCAAGACAGGGGCTAACTATGGCTACACCTTC	CAIKTGANYGYTF
NA	TRBV11-2	15	TRBJ2-1	NA	TGTGCCAGCGCTGGAGGGAGAGGGCCTTACAATGAGCAGTTCTTC	CASAGGRGPYNEQFF
NA	TRBV2	15	TRBJ2-3	TRBD2	TGTGCCAGCAGTGATACTAGCGGGGGCACAGATACGCAGTATTTT	CASSDTSGGTDTQYF
NA	TRBV7-9	14	TRBJ2-3	NA	TGTGCCAGCAGCCGCCCAGGGGCTTTTGATACGCAGTATTTT	CASSRPGAFDTQYF
few	TRBV7-9	14	TRBJ2-5	TRBD1	TGTGCCAGCAGCAGGACAGGGTCACAAGAGACCCAGTACTTC	CASSRTGSQETQYF
once	TRBV27	15	TRBJ1-1	NA	TGTGCCAGCAGTTCTCCCGGGTACATGAACACTGAAGCTTTCTTT	CASSSPGYMNTEAFF
few	TRBV6-5	14	TRBJ1-4	TRBD1	TGTGCCAGCGCACAGACAGGGTCTAATGAAAAACTGTTTTTT	CASAQTGSNEKLFF
NA	TRBV28	16	TRBJ1-1	NA	TGTGCCAGCAGCTACCTCTACAGGGAGTCCGGGACTGAAGCTTTCTTT	CASSYLYRESGTEAFF
NA	TRBV11-2	13	TRBJ2-1	TRBD1	TGTGCCAGCGGCTGGGGACAGGTTTCTGAGCAGTTCTTC	CASGWGQVSEQFF
NA	TRBV5-4	14	TRBJ2-1	NA	TGTGCCAGCAGCTTGGTTGGTAGCCACAATGAGCAGTTCTTC	CASSLVGSHNEQFF
NA	TRBV9	14	TRBJ1-2	NA	TGTGCCAGCAGCGCCCGGGGGGGGGAGAGGAGCTACACCTTC	CASSARGGERSYTF
NA	TRBV28	13	TRBJ2-5	NA	TGTGCCAGCACCGGGGGAGGCGGAGAGACCCAGTACTTC	CASTGGGGETQYF
once	TRBV14	13	TRBJ2-7	NA	TGTGCCAGCAGCCTAAATTCAGGGTACGAGCAGTACTTC	CASSLNSGYEQYF
NA	TRBV10-2	15	TRBJ1-1	NA	TGCGCCAGCAGTGAGCATACAACAGGAATGGACGAAGCTTTCTTT	CASSEHTTGMDEAFF
NA	TRBV19	15	TRBJ1-5	TRBD1	TGTGCCAGTAGTATGGAATCAGGGGGATGGCAGCCCCAGCATTTT	CASSMESGGWQPQHF
NA	TRBV9	15	TRBJ1-1	NA	TGTACCAGCAGCGTTAGGGGGACGAGTATCACTGAAGCTTTCTTT	CTSSVRGTSITEAFF
few	TRBV4-3	17	TRBJ1-5	TRBD1	TGCGCCAGCAGCCAAGATCGGACAGGGGGTGGCAATCAGCCCCAGCATTTT	CASSQDRTGGGNQPQHF
few	TRBV6-5	13	TRBJ1-4	NA	TGTGCCAGCAAACGAGGGACAAATGAAAAACTGTTTTTT	CASKRGTNEKLFF
NA	TRBV25-1	15	TRBJ2-7	NA	TGTGCCAGCAGTGATTATAATAGAGGGTTATACGAGCAGTACTTC	CASSDYNRGLYEQYF
NA	TRBV27	13	TRBJ2-1	NA	TGTGCCAGCAGTTTATCGGGCAGCAATGAGCAGTTCTTC	CASSLSGSNEQFF
NA	TRBV5-4	15	TRBJ1-2	TRBD1	TGTGCCAGCACCACCCCGGGACAGGGGGGTTATGGCTACACCTTC	CASTTPGQGGYGYTF
NA	TRBV7-9	18	TRBJ2-6	NA	TGTGCCAGCAGCTTTAGACTAGGGGACGCCACTGGGGCCAACGTCCTGACTTTC	CASSFRLGDATGANVLTF
NA	TRBV6-5	13	TRBJ2-7	NA	TGTGCCAGCAGTGCAGGGGGGAACTACGAGCAGTACTTC	CASSAGGNYEQYF
NA	TRBV6-5	16	TRBJ1-6	NA	TGTGCCAGCAGTTACTCGAACCAGGGGACGAATTCACCCCTCCACTTT	CASSYSNQGTNSPLHF
NA	TRBV6-5	12	TRBJ2-1	NA	TGTGCCAGCAGTTATCGGGGCAATGAGCAGTTCTTC	CASSYRGNEQFF
NA	TRBV7-7	15	TRBJ2-5	TRBD1	TGTGCTAGCAGCTTGGGGCCGGGACAGCAAGAGACCCAGTACTTC	CASSLGPGQQETQYF
few	TRBV5-6	14	TRBJ2-1	NA	TGTGCCAGCAGCAAGGGACAAAACTACAATGAGCAGTTCTTC	CASSKGQNYNEQFF
few	TRBV28	15	TRBJ1-1	NA	TGTGCCAGCAGTCCCCAACGAGGGCGCAACACTGAAGCTTTCTTT	CASSPQRGRNTEAFF
NA	TRBV7-2	14	TRBJ1-2	NA	TGTGCCAGCAGTTCCAGGGAAGGGAACTATGGCTACACCTTC	CASSSREGNYGYTF
few	TRBV2	12	TRBJ1-6	NA	TGTGCCACGGGACTACCCAATTCACCCCTCCACTTT	CATGLPNSPLHF
NA	TRBV29-1	14	TRBJ1-1	NA	TGCAGCGTTGAATCGATGGGGAGGTCCACTGAAGCTTTCTTT	CSVESMGRSTEAFF
NA	TRBV7-9	15	TRBJ2-7	TRBD1	TGTGCCAGCAGCCCACCCTCGGACAGGGGCTACGAGCAGTACTTC	CASSPPSDRGYEQYF
NA	TRBV2	14	TRBJ1-5	TRBD1	TGTGCCAGCAGGGGAGAGGGGGCTAGGCAGCCCCAGCATTTT	CASRGEGARQPQHF